A single sample gave rise to the 18 T cell receptor beta chains below, sequenced in a study of regulatory T cells in long-lasting Graves disease. Arm-PCR of CDR3 regions and iRepertoire HTBI primers were used to build TCR beta libraries. MiXCR, applied by TCRdb to the multiplex PCR reads, yields one record per CDR3 protein. This table has some 220,000 distinct CDR3 sequences, around 19% appearing once. Time point indicated: newly diagnosed GD, antithyroid drugs for less than 3 months. PBMCs were the source of the RNA used for TCR sequencing. These data were also filed under a second study, of T cells in Graves' hyperthyroidism and ophthalmopathy.

Specimen: peripheral blood mononuclear cells (PBMCs), collected at new diagnosis, from a patient treated with antithyroid drugs. Source of these receptors: a young woman with Graves disease.

This clonotype was picked up many times. The CDR3: CASGRDQPQHF. The CDR3 region has the DNA TGTGCCAGCGGACGGGATCAGCCCCAGCATTTT. The V call is TRBV7-9, the J call TRBJ1-5; no firm D call. V was pared by 8 bases and J by 5 bases, with 7 bases between. The CDR3 runs to 11 residues. CDR1 is SEHNR and CDR2 is FQNEAQ in the germline V gene (reference sequence). The full variable domain, rest sourced from reference TRBV7-9 and TRBJ1-5, is DTGVSQNPRHKITKRGQNVTFRCDPISEHNRLYWYRQTLGQGPEFLTYFQNEAQLEKSRLLSDRFSAERPKGSFSTLEIQRTEQGDSAMYLCASGRDQPQHFGDGTRLSIL.

This clonotype has a count of ten or more. The rearrangement uses TRBV15 and TRBJ2-2; D not resolved. In germline, CDR1 is LNHNV, CDR2 YYDKDF (reference sequence). CDR3 size: 14 residues. Between the trimmed V and J ends, which lost 2 bases and 0 bases, there was a span of 4 bases. The CDR3 DNA is TGTGCCACCAGCAGACCTCCGAACACCGGGGAGCTGTTTTTT. Translation: CATSRPPNTGELFF.

This clonotype was seen ten or more times. This CDR3 reads CAWSATGAGGYTF. CDR3 nucleotide sequence: TGTGCCTGGAGTGCGACAGGGGCTGGTGGCTACACCTTC. The V and J genes are TRBV30 and TRBJ1-2; 8 positions agree with TRBD1. The germline V gene encodes CDR1 GTSNPN and CDR2 SVGIG (reference sequence). J lost 7 bases, V lost 1 base, and 5 bases had no gene match. The CDR3 runs to 13 residues. Full variable domain (missing parts from reference TRBV30 and TRBJ1-2): SQTIHQWPATLVQPVGSPLSLECTVEGTSNPNLYWYRQAAGRGLQLLFYSVGIGQISSEVPQNLSASRPQDRQFILSSKKLLLSDSGFYLCAWSATGAGGYTFGSGTRLTVV.

This clonotype has a count of ten or more. The CDR3 region is CASSLESWVCEQYF. Written as DNA, the CDR3 is TGTGCCAGCAGTTTGGAGTCTTGGGTGTGCGAGCAGTACTTC. The gene calls are TRBV6-2 or TRBV6-3 and TRBJ2-7; D uncertain. This CDR3 has 14 amino acids. Per germline, CDR1 MNHEY and CDR2 SVGEGT. V lost 4 bases and J lost 6, with 16 bases in between.

The rearrangement uses TRBV5-6 and TRBJ1-1; perhaps TRBD1 as D (6 bases). The CDR3 is 15 amino acids. Germline V gives CDR1 SGHDT, CDR2 YYEEEE. The V gene lost 1 base and the J gene lost 5 bases, with 15 bases spanning the gap. The CDR3 here is CASSLRRTDRTEAFF. The CDR3, as DNA: TGTGCCAGCAGCTTGCGTAGGACAGATAGGACTGAAGCTTTCTTT.

Of note for this clonotype: This may come from a read error, since a much larger clone is one base off. The chain joins TRBV15 to TRBJ2-1; 8 positions match TRBD2. This CDR3 spans 15 amino acids. Per the germline V gene, CDR1 is LNHNV and CDR2 is YYDKDF (reference sequence). V was clipped by 0 bases and J by 10 bases; unmatched bases: 8. CDR3: CATSREVAGTYEQFF. The CDR3, as DNA: TGTGCCACCAGCAGAGAGGTAGCGGGGACCTACGAGCAGTTCTTC.

This clonotype appeared many times. The rearrangement joins TRBV6-1 to TRBJ1-5, with 7 bases that match TRBD1. With 6 bases clipped from V and 3 bases from J, the junction kept 8 bases outside the gene matches. CDR1 is MNHNS and CDR2 is SASEGT in the germline V gene. The CDR3 sequence is 15 residues long. CDR3 sequence reads: CASRRDSRPNQPQHF. The CDR3 nucleotides read TGTGCCAGCAGACGGGACAGTCGCCCCAATCAGCCCCAGCATTTT.

This clonotype occurred many times. V usage is TRBV15 and J usage is TRBJ1-5; D unresolved. With 9 bases removed from V and 4 bases from J, the gap between germline ends came to 19 bases. Looked up from germline, CDR1 is LNHNV and CDR2 is YYDKDF (reference sequence). The CDR3 totals 15 residues. CDR3 coding DNA: TGTGCCACGACGGAGGCGGGCAGGTATAATCAGCCCCAGCATTTT. It yields the protein CATTEAGRYNQPQHF.

This clonotype was counted ten times or more. The rearrangement links TRBV18 to TRBJ2-5; perhaps TRBD2 as D (6 bases). V shed 4 bases and J shed 1 base, with 10 bases lying between them. The CDR3 spans 14 residues. Germline V gene lookup returns CDR1 KGHSH and CDR2 LQKENI. CDR3: CASSRRGSQETQYF. CDR3 nucleotides: TGTGCCAGCTCACGACGGGGGTCCCAAGAGACCCAGTACTTC.

V usage is TRBV2 and J usage is TRBJ2-5, with 7 nucleotides matching TRBD1. Trimming removed 6 bases from V and 5 bases from J; junction bases left unmatched: 15. The CDR3 loop spans 16 amino acids. CDR1 and CDR2 (germline): SNHLY, FYNNEI. The CDR3 loop is CASRKSGTQGWETQYF. The CDR3 nucleotides are TGTGCCAGCAGGAAATCCGGGACACAGGGGTGGGAGACCCAGTACTTC. The complete variable domain, with remaining parts taken from reference TRBV2 and TRBJ2-5, reads EPEVTQTPSHQVTQMGQEVILRCVPISNHLYFYWYRQILGQKVEFLVSFYNNEISEKSEIFDDQFSVERPDGSNFTLKIRSTKLEDSAMYFCASRKSGTQGWETQYFGPGTRLLVL.

This clonotype was found many times. The rearrangement joins TRBV30 to TRBJ1-2; 7 positions agree with TRBD1. The CDR3 extends over 14 amino acids. Trimming cost V 3 bases and J 8 bases; bases outside gene matches: 12. Germline assignment: CDR1 GTSNPN and CDR2 SVGIG (reference sequence). The CDR3 is CAWSGSKGGWGYTF. The CDR3 DNA reads TGTGCCTGGAGCGGCTCTAAAGGGGGCTGGGGCTACACCTTC.

This clonotype was observed at least ten times. J is TRBJ2-7 and V is TRBV11-2; D may be TRBD1 (6 bases). The CDR3 loop spans 16 amino acids. Germline CDR1 SGHAT, CDR2 FQNNGV. V was clipped by 4 bases and J by 3 bases, with 19 bases between them. As DNA, the CDR3 is TGTGCCAGCAGCTCCCGCCTTTATACAGGGAGCTACGAGCAGTACTTC. Its translation: CASSSRLYTGSYEQYF. Filled out from reference TRBV11-2 and TRBJ2-7, the complete variable domain reads EAGVAQSPRYKIIEKRQSVAFWCNPISGHATLYWYQQILGQGPKLLIQFQNNGVVDDSQLPKDRFSAERLKGVDSTLKIQPAKLEDSAVYLCASSSRLYTGSYEQYFGPGTRLTVT.

In this sample, this clonotype turned up many times. V is TRBV3-1 and J is TRBJ2-7; no reliable D call. CDR3 length: 12 amino acids. Trimming removed 0 bases from V and 2 bases from J, with 2 bases in between. CDR1 is LGHDT, CDR2 YNNKEL, per germline (reference sequence). In nucleotides, the CDR3 is TGTGCCAGCAGCCAAGAACCCTACGAGCAGTACTTC. Amino acid sequence: CASSQEPYEQYF.

This clonotype has at least ten counts. The V and J genes are TRBV9 and TRBJ2-7, with D unresolved. Trimming removed 1 base at V and 2 bases at J, with 13 bases between. Germline assignment: CDR1 SGDLS and CDR2 YYNGEE. This CDR3 has 15 residues. CDR3 nucleotide sequence: TGTGCCAGCAGCGTATGGCCTTCCCCCGCCTACGAGCAGTACTTC. It is translated as CASSVWPSPAYEQYF.

This clonotype was seen repeatedly, ten times or more. V and J are TRBV19 and TRBJ2-7; 9 nucleotides match TRBD1. The CDR3 is 15 residues long. Germline V gene data show CDR1 as LNHDA and CDR2 as SQIVND (reference sequence). V shed 6 bases, J shed 2 bases, and the junction held 8 bases outside the gene matches. CDR3 in DNA: TGTGCCAGTAGCTTCGGACAGGGGAGGACCTACGAGCAGTACTTC. Amino acid sequence: CASSFGQGRTYEQYF.

This clonotype was seen only a few times. This chain connects TRBV4-1 to TRBJ1-5; tentative D call: TRBD1 (6 bases). This CDR3 contains 14 residues. V shed 2 bases and J shed 4 bases, with 9 bases lying between them. Germline-derived CDR1 and CDR2 are MGHRA and YSYEKL. The DNA for the CDR3 is TGCGCCAGCAGCCAATGGGACACGAATCAGCCCCAGCATTTT. This translates into CASSQWDTNQPQHF.

This clonotype was recorded a few times. This chain uses TRBV19 with TRBJ2-5; 10 nucleotides agree with TRBD1. Germline values: CDR1 LNHDA, CDR2 SQIVND (reference sequence). V gave up 5 bases and J gave up 4 bases; unmatched junction bases: 7. The CDR3 extends over 15 amino acids. The CDR3 DNA is TGTGCCAGTAGTGTCTCCGGGACAGGGGCAGAGACCCAGTACTTC. Its protein is CASSVSGTGAETQYF.

In this sample, this clonotype turned up many times. V usage is TRBV28 and J usage is TRBJ1-5, with 7 nucleotides matching TRBD1. Germline V gene data show CDR1 as MDHEN and CDR2 as SYDVKM. V lost 8 bases and J lost 7; bases outside the gene matches: 11. The CDR3 runs 14 residues. This chain's CDR3 is CASSPDRAGQPQHF. In DNA form, the CDR3 reads TGTGCCAGCTCACCAGACAGGGCAGGCCAGCCCCAGCATTTT.